This TCR beta chain was identified during a study of early T cells in non-severe SARS-CoV-2 infection. For the study at large: The study sequenced bulk RNA from unsorted whole blood, with chains unpaired. Whole-study findings and limits: A preference for anti-spike CD8 responses marked VDJdb matching, which missed private and CD4 specificities.

Each single cDNA molecule received a unique molecular identifier. One entry per CDR3 protein, called by TCRdb with MiXCR from the 5' RACE reads. Of around 99,000 distinct CDR3 sequences listed, roughly 10% are singletons. This clonotype has at least ten counts. Its antigen is still unknown. Germline assignment: CDR1 WSHSY and CDR2 SAAADI. V lost 3 bases, J lost 6 bases, and 13 bases lay in between. The CDR3 covers 14 residues. Specimen: whole blood. The chain recombines TRBV10-2 with TRBJ2-3; unclear D gene. The TCR sequence derives from an adult who was a healthcare worker with PCR-confirmed SARS-CoV-2 infection or an uninfected control (not recorded which). The CDR3 region is CASSDESFKDTQYF. The CDR3 region has the DNA TGCGCCAGCAGTGATGAATCCTTTAAGGATACGCAGTATTTT.